The next 22 T cell receptor beta chains were all read from a single sample in a study of low-dose radiotherapy and immunotherapy resistance in tumors. Covering alpha and beta chains, TRAV- and TRBV-specific primers were used for the first-strand cDNA. TCR amplification used 20 to 25 PCR cycles, a constant-region primer and a V-primer adapter. Each CDR3 protein is one row after TCRdb ran MiXCR on the reads. The data show 45,000 to 75,000 distinct CDR3 sequences, less than 25% seen once. Time point: before trial treatment. Material: PBMCs, obtained before treatment. All receptors come from a male donor with prostate cancer.

This clonotype showed up many times. The CDR3 protein is CASSPRDFTDTQYF. CDR3 coding DNA: TGTGCCAGCAGTCCCAGGGACTTCACAGATACGCAGTATTTT. The gene calls are TRBV7-2 and TRBJ2-3; TRBD2 is a possible D gene (6 bases). Between the trimmed V and J ends, which lost 6 bases and 2 bases, there was a span of 12 bases. CDR1 SGHTA and CDR2 FQGNSA come from the germline V gene. The CDR3 contains 14 residues.

This chain uses TRBV28 with TRBJ2-3; 12 positions agree with TRBD2. This CDR3 has 17 amino acids. Germline CDR1 and CDR2: MDHEN and SYDVKM. V gave up 6 bases and J gave up 5 bases; unmatched junction bases: 12. The CDR3 nucleotides read TGTGCCAGCAGCCCACTAGCGGGAGGCCCCGCCGGAGATACGCAGTATTTT. It yields the protein CASSPLAGGPAGDTQYF.

Many counts were recorded for this clonotype. The DNA of the CDR3 is TGTGCCAGTATGGAATGGGACTCGCATCAGCCCCAGCATTTT. The encoded protein is CASMEWDSHQPQHF. The chain combines TRBV19 with TRBJ1-5; possible D gene TRBD1, 5 bases. The CDR3 consists of 14 residues. Germline CDR1 is LNHDA and CDR2 is SQIVND (reference sequence). V shed 7 bases and J shed 5 bases, with 15 bases lying between them.

This clonotype was counted once. V usage is TRBV20-1 and J usage is TRBJ1-2; D is uncertain. CDR3 length equals 11 residues. The germline V gene has CDR1 DFQATT and CDR2 SNEGSKA (reference sequence). The ends were cut back, 5 bases at V and 7 bases at J, with 11 bases in the middle. In nucleotides, the CDR3 is TGCAGTGCTCTCCGGACGGGTGGCTACACCTTC. Translated, it gives CSALRTGGYTF.

In its sample, this clonotype was seen many times. The rearrangement uses TRBV2 and TRBJ2-5; D call uncertain. The CDR3 is 11 amino acids. V was shortened by 6 bases and J by 3 bases, with 5 bases between the two germline ends. Germline V lookup: CDR1 SNHLY, CDR2 FYNNEI. CDR3 residues: CASSIEETQYF. CDR3 DNA: TGTGCCAGCAGCATAGAAGAGACCCAGTACTTC.

This clonotype was detected many times. The chain uses TRBV7-9 and TRBJ1-6; possibly TRBD1 for D (5 bases). CDR3 length: 14 residues. CDR1 and CDR2 (germline): SEHNR, FQNEAQ (reference sequence). The germline V and J ends were trimmed by 6 bases and 5 bases, with 11 bases remaining between them. The CDR3 region has the DNA TGTGCCAGCAGGCCAGACAGTGATAATTCACCCCTCCACTTT. It yields the protein CASRPDSDNSPLHF.

The sample holds many counts of this clonotype. The chain uses TRBV28 and TRBJ1-2; no firm D call. This CDR3 has 12 amino acids. The V end lost 7 bases, the J end lost 0 bases, and 6 bases lay between the germline ends. Germline values: CDR1 MDHEN, CDR2 SYDVKM. CDR3 region: CASTATNYGYTF. CDR3 nucleotide sequence: TGTGCCAGCACAGCCACTAACTATGGCTACACCTTC.

This clonotype has at least ten counts. This rearrangement joins TRBV5-1 to TRBJ2-7; D is ambiguous. With 0 bases removed from V and 7 bases from J, the gap between germline ends came to 20 bases. The CDR3 sequence is 16 residues long. In germline, CDR1 is SGHRS, CDR2 YFSETQ. The CDR3, as DNA: TGCGCCAGCAGCTTGGAGGATCTTGGATTCGTGAGGGAGCAGTACTTC. Translating gives CASSLEDLGFVREQYF.

A word on this clonotype: A read error is likely here: a far larger clone is one base away. The CDR3 reads CASSLFLSHSSGELFF. The CDR3 nucleotides read TGTGCCAGCAGCTTGTTTCTCTCCCACTCCTCCGGGGAGCTGTTTTTT. The chain recombines TRBV5-5 with TRBJ2-2, with unresolved D. CDR1 and CDR2 from the germline V gene are SGHKS and YYEKEE (reference sequence). Trimming cost V 1 base and J 6 bases, with 16 bases left between them. The CDR3 length is 16 residues.

The sample holds many counts of this clonotype. The genes are TRBV5-1 and TRBJ2-3; 8 bases agree with TRBD2. The CDR3 has 17 residues. Germline-derived CDR1 and CDR2 are SGHRS and YFSETQ. V gave up 4 bases and J gave up 4 bases; unmatched junction bases: 14. This chain's CDR3 is CASSPLSRGAVADTQYF. The CDR3 DNA reads TGCGCCAGCAGCCCCCTTTCGCGGGGGGCCGTTGCAGATACGCAGTATTTT.

The chain carries TRBV2 and TRBJ2-2; a possible D gene is TRBD1 (6 bases). Between the trimmed V and J ends, which lost 7 bases and 5 bases, there was a span of 14 bases. Germline CDR1 is SNHLY and CDR2 is FYNNEI. The CDR3 runs 14 residues. The chain's CDR3 is CASKKQGDTGELFF. For the CDR3, the DNA is TGTGCCAGCAAAAAACAGGGAGATACCGGGGAGCTGTTTTTT.

This clonotype was counted at least ten times. The rearrangement joins TRBV15 to TRBJ2-6; TRBD1 or TRBD2 may be the D gene (5 bases each). The CDR3 is 19 amino acids. Per germline, CDR1 LNHNV and CDR2 YYDKDF (reference sequence). V was clipped by 4 bases and J by 0 bases, with 19 bases between them. CDR3 nucleotide sequence: TGTGCCACCAGCACAGAACTGGGACGGTTGGTCTCTGGGGCCAACGTCCTGACTTTC. Amino acids: CATSTELGRLVSGANVLTF.

This clonotype was observed at least ten times. The V gene is TRBV6-2 or TRBV6-3, the J gene TRBJ1-1, with D possibly matching TRBD1 (5 bases). Trimming removed 8 bases at V and 5 bases at J, with 15 bases between. The CDR3 consists of 13 residues. The germline gives CDR1 MNHEY, CDR2 SVGEGT. The CDR3 protein is CASGFQGRTEAFF. In DNA, the CDR3 is TGTGCCAGCGGGTTTCAGGGTCGGACTGAAGCTTTCTTT.

This clonotype was seen repeatedly, ten times or more. The chain is built from TRBV5-1 and TRBJ1-1; D not resolved. CDR3 length: 16 residues. Germline CDR1 and CDR2: SGHRS and YFSETQ. V was cut by 1 base and J by 1 base, with 14 bases left in between. As DNA, the CDR3 is TGCGCCAGCAGCTTGTTAGCCACGGGTGGGAACACTGAAGCTTTCTTT. It codes for CASSLLATGGNTEAFF. Full variable domain (missing parts from reference TRBV5-1 and TRBJ1-1): KAGVTQTPRYLIKTRGQQVTLSCSPISGHRSVSWYQQTPGQGLQFLFEYFSETQRNKGNFPGRFSGRQFSNSRSEMNVSTLELGDSALYLCASSLLATGGNTEAFFGQGTRLTVV.

To note about this clonotype: A read error is likely here: a far larger clone is one base away. The V gene is TRBV27, the J gene TRBJ2-1; 9 bases line up with TRBD1. The germline gives CDR1 MNHEY, CDR2 SMNVEV (reference sequence). The CDR3 is 13 amino acids. V trimming: 11 bases; J trimming: 5 bases; junction bases outside the gene matches: 7. CDR3 amino acids: CAAGTGKDNEQFF. The CDR3 region has the DNA TGTGCCGCCGGGACAGGGAAAGACAATGAGCAGTTCTTC.

This clonotype was recorded at least ten times. V and J are TRBV27 and TRBJ2-3, with D possibly matching TRBD1 (5 bases). The CDR3 has 16 residues. Germline V gives CDR1 MNHEY, CDR2 SMNVEV (reference sequence). Between the trimmed V and J ends, which lost 3 bases and 2 bases, there was a span of 15 bases. The CDR3 here is CASSFRQFGSTDTQYF. In DNA form, the CDR3 reads TGTGCCAGCAGTTTCCGACAGTTCGGCTCCACAGATACGCAGTATTTT.

At least ten counts were recorded for this clonotype. The chain combines TRBV2 with TRBJ2-1, with TRBD2 matching over 10 bases. V was pared by 3 bases and J by 6 bases, with 11 bases of the junction left unmatched. Germline V gives CDR1 SNHLY, CDR2 FYNNEI. The CDR3 length is 17 residues. The CDR3 sequence: CASSDWASGGAVNEQFF. CDR3 DNA: TGTGCCAGCAGTGATTGGGCTAGCGGGGGAGCTGTCAATGAGCAGTTCTTC.

CDR3 in amino acids: CASTSRGWGYTF. The CDR3 nucleotides are TGTGCCAGCACCTCGCGGGGCTGGGGCTACACCTTC. The chain carries TRBV6-6 and TRBJ1-2; D is possibly TRBD1 (5 bases). The CDR3 is 12 residues long. Looked up from germline, CDR1 is MNHNY and CDR2 is SVGAGI (reference sequence). The V end lost 7 bases, the J end lost 8 bases, and 14 bases lay between the germline ends.

This clonotype occurred a few times. J is TRBJ2-5 and V is TRBV7-8; no clear D. CDR1 SGHVS and CDR2 FQNEAQ come from the germline V gene. The CDR3 spans 14 residues. V lost 5 bases and J lost 1, with 11 bases in between. CDR3: CASSRWAIQETQYF. The CDR3 bases are TGTGCCAGCAGCCGCTGGGCGATCCAAGAGACCCAGTACTTC.

The gene calls are TRBV6-2 or TRBV6-3 and TRBJ2-3; D unresolved. Germline CDR1 MNHEY, CDR2 SVGEGT. The ends were cut back, 6 bases at V and 5 bases at J, with 18 bases in the middle. The CDR3 extends over 15 amino acids. The DNA of the CDR3 is TGTGCCAGCAGCCCAACTTCTAGGGTAGGAGATACGCAGTATTTT. Amino acids: CASSPTSRVGDTQYF.

This clonotype has ten or more counts. This chain joins TRBV28 and TRBJ2-6; no firm D call. The ends were cut back, 7 bases at V and 0 bases at J, with 7 bases in the middle. The CDR3 has 14 residues. Germline CDR1 is MDHEN and CDR2 is SYDVKM. The CDR3 DNA is TGTGCCAGCAACCTAAACTCTGGGGCCAACGTCCTGACTTTC. Protein: CASNLNSGANVLTF.

This clonotype appeared many times. The chain joins TRBV27 to TRBJ2-3, with 9 positions matching TRBD1. V gave up 2 bases and J gave up 2 bases; unmatched junction bases: 8. The CDR3 covers 17 residues. The germline gives CDR1 MNHEY, CDR2 SMNVEV (reference sequence). CDR3 protein: CASSLKGGQGYTDTQYF. The CDR3 DNA is TGTGCCAGCAGTTTAAAGGGGGGACAGGGCTACACAGATACGCAGTATTTT.